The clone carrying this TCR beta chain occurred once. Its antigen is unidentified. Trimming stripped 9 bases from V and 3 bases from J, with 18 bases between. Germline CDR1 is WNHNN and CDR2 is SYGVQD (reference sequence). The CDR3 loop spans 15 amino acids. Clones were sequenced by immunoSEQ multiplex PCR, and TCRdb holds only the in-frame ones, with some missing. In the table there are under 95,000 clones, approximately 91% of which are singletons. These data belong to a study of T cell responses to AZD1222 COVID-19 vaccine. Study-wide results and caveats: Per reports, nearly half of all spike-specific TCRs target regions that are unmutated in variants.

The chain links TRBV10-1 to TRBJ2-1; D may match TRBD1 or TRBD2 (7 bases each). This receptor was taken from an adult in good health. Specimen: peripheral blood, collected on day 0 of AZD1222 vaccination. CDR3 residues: CASSQGRGLYNEQFF. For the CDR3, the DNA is TGCGCCAGTTCCCAGGGGAGGGGGCTCTACAATGAGCAGTTCTTC.